What follows are 12 T cell receptor beta chains derived from one specimen sequenced in a study of vaccination and CD4 T cells after COVID-19. Sample treatment: roughly 11-day PBMC culture with coronavirus spike peptide pools or control peptides (ViraFEST assay). The Oncomine TCR Beta short-read assay sequenced DNA from cultured CD4+ T cells. TCRdb reprocessed the PCR reads with MiXCR, giving one entry per CDR3 protein. The sample records 22,000 or so distinct CDR3 sequences, roughly two fifths being singletons. Their antigens are not known. Sequencing was performed on CD4+ T cells from blood, cultured in vitro. All receptors come from a human donor who had recovered from COVID-19.

This clonotype was observed a few times. This chain uses TRBV20-1 with TRBJ2-1; 11 bases line up with TRBD2. This CDR3 spans 16 amino acids. Germline CDR1 and CDR2: DFQATT and SNEGSKA (reference sequence). The V and J ends lost 3 bases and 0 bases, in that order; junction bases with no gene match: 4. The CDR3 region is CSARGTSGSSYNEQFF. CDR3 coding DNA: TGCAGTGCTAGGGGAACTAGCGGGAGCTCCTACAATGAGCAGTTCTTC.

In this sample, this clonotype turned up a few times. V and J are TRBV24-1 and TRBJ2-1; D is unclear. The germline V and J ends were trimmed by 9 bases and 0 bases, with 8 bases remaining between them. CDR3 length equals 13 residues. Germline assignment: CDR1 KGHDR and CDR2 SFDVKD. CDR3 coding DNA: TGTGCCACCGGAGATAGCTCCTACAATGAGCAGTTCTTC. This codes for CATGDSSYNEQFF.

This clonotype was detected only once. The chain carries TRBV6-1 and TRBJ1-5, with 8 positions matching TRBD1. Looked up from germline, CDR1 is MNHNS and CDR2 is SASEGT. V shed 3 bases, J shed 2 bases, and the junction held 3 bases outside the gene matches. This CDR3 is 15 amino acids long. The DNA for the CDR3 is TGTGCCAGCAGTGAGAACAGGGGGGGCAATCAGCCCCAGCATTTT. It translates to CASSENRGGNQPQHF.

The chain joins TRBV20-1 to TRBJ1-2; no definite D call. With 3 bases removed from V and 7 bases from J, the gap between germline ends came to 21 bases. Per the germline V gene, CDR1 is DFQATT and CDR2 is SNEGSKA (reference sequence). The CDR3 is 15 amino acids. CDR3 amino acids: CSARPSGEASIGYTF. The DNA for the CDR3 is TGCAGTGCTAGGCCCTCCGGGGAGGCCTCTATTGGCTACACCTTC.

This clonotype was counted a few times. The rearrangement uses TRBV11-1 and TRBJ2-1; either TRBD1 or TRBD2 may fit D (5 bases each). The CDR3 sequence is 13 residues long. Per germline, CDR1 SGHAT and CDR2 FQDESV (reference sequence). Trimming removed 4 bases at V and 8 bases at J, with 12 bases between. In nucleotides, the CDR3 is TGTGCCAGCAGCTGGGACCTCCGATATGAGCAGTTCTTC. Translating gives CASSWDLRYEQFF.

The chain employs TRBV19 and TRBJ1-1, with 7 bases that match TRBD1. Germline-derived CDR1 and CDR2 are LNHDA and SQIVND (reference sequence). V shed 8 bases and J 4 bases; nucleotides not matched to a gene: 7. This CDR3 has 13 amino acids. CDR3 DNA sequence: TGTGCCAGTGACGACAGGGATCTCACTGAAGCTTTCTTT. Translated, it gives CASDDRDLTEAFF.

The V and J genes are TRBV19 and TRBJ2-2; the D is unclear. V was shortened by 4 bases and J by 0 bases, with 6 bases between the two germline ends. Germline values: CDR1 LNHDA, CDR2 SQIVND (reference sequence). The CDR3 covers 14 residues. This chain's CDR3 is CASSTRANTGELFF. Here the CDR3 DNA reads TGTGCCAGTAGTACTCGAGCGAACACCGGGGAGCTGTTTTTT.

The gene calls are TRBV6-2 or TRBV6-3 and TRBJ1-6, with a possible D match to TRBD1 (5 bases). V shed 5 bases and J shed 10 bases, with 12 bases lying between them. From germline, CDR1 is MNHEY and CDR2 SVGEGT. The CDR3 runs to 13 residues. CDR3 nucleotides: TGTGCCAGCAGTCCCCAAGGGGACTCACCCCTCCACTTT. Protein: CASSPQGDSPLHF.

This clonotype was seen more than once but under ten times. The CDR3 DNA sequence: TGTGCCAGCGGGCGGCGCTCCGGGACAGTGAATCAGCCCCAGCATTTT. This gives the protein CASGRRSGTVNQPQHF. The chain has TRBV28 and TRBJ1-5; 7 bases are shared with TRBD1. This CDR3 has 16 residues. J lost 4 bases, V lost 8 bases, and 14 bases had no gene match. Germline CDR1 reads MDHEN; CDR2 reads SYDVKM.

This clonotype came up a few times. DNA for the CDR3: TGTGCCAGCAGCTTAGAGCGGGCCAACTACAATGAGCAGTTCTTC. This translates into CASSLERANYNEQFF. The J gene is TRBJ2-1, the V gene TRBV7-2; D might be TRBD2 (6 bases). There are 15 residues in the CDR3. Germline CDR1 reads SGHTA; CDR2 reads FQGNSA. V was cut by 1 base and J by 3 bases, with 10 bases left in between.

V usage is TRBV5-4 and J usage is TRBJ1-4, with D maybe TRBD1 (6 bases). Germline lookup yields CDR1 SGHNT and CDR2 YYREEE (reference sequence). V shed 0 bases and J shed 4 bases, with 13 bases lying between them. The CDR3 is made up of 16 amino acids. CDR3 bases: TGTGCCAGCAGCTTGGCCTCGGACAGTCTTAATGAAAAACTGTTTTTT. Its translation: CASSLASDSLNEKLFF.

This clonotype was observed a few times. CDR3 region: CASSLTSGTGGTGELFF. The CDR3 DNA reads as TGTGCCAGCAGCTTGACCTCCGGGACAGGGGGCACCGGGGAGCTGTTTTTT. This chain joins TRBV7-3 and TRBJ2-2; 11 bases agree with TRBD1. The CDR3 is 17 amino acids. The trim removed 3 bases at V and 4 bases at J, leaving 7 bases unmatched. Germline CDR1 SGHTA, CDR2 FQGTGA.